This TCR beta chain was sequenced in a study of OX40 agonist ivuxolimab in advanced cancers. The data were produced by immunoSEQ multiplex PCR, yet TCRdb's version contains in-frame clones alone and is incomplete. The sample holds about 74,000 clones; less than 90% are singletons and the top ten take around 2.1%. In germline, CDR1 is SGHTA, CDR2 FQGNSA. J lost 1 base, V lost 5 bases, and 12 bases had no gene match. The CDR3 totals 17 residues. The receptor's source is an adult with an advanced solid tumor such as melanoma, head and neck, liver or kidney cancer. Material: CD4+ or CD8+ T cells sorted from blood, obtained in a trial of the OX40 agonist ivuxolimab. The chain uses TRBV7-2 and TRBJ1-1; 8 bases line up with TRBD1. In DNA, the CDR3 is TGTGCCAGCAGCAGAGTCGGACAGGGAGGGGGGAACACTGAAGCTTTCTTT. Amino acids: CASSRVGQGGGNTEAFF.